This T cell receptor (beta chain) was sequenced during a study of radiotherapy plus CTLA-4 blockade in lung cancer. Study details: Objective responses emerged in roughly a sixth of patients, and around 30% attained disease control. Findings of the study overall: According to reports, early shifts in blood T cell clones, alongside interferon-beta, forecast response most accurately. In blood, TCR clones derived from the tumor expanded after radiotherapy plus ipilimumab.

This CDR3 has 13 amino acids. Germline CDR1 KGHSH, CDR2 LQKENI. Assay used: immunoSEQ multiplex PCR; TCRdb lists only in-frame clones, some missing. The sample lists around 80,000 clones; around 86% were seen once. Ipilimumab-mediated CTLA-4 blockade plus focal radiation was given to patients having chemo-refractory metastatic non-small-cell lung cancer. As concerns this clone: The antigen is not known. One end of the junction does not line up with germline, which may come from a read error.

The source is a human donor with non-small cell lung cancer who had stable disease on radiotherapy plus ipilimumab. This chain links TRBV18 with TRBJ1-6; no clear D. Sequencing used peripheral blood, obtained from a patient treated with radiotherapy plus ipilimumab. This CDR3 reads CASPPGFNSPLHF. For the CDR3, the DNA is TGTGCCAGCCCACCGGGCTTCAATTCACCCCTCCACTTT.